The 12 T cell receptor beta chains given below trace back to one sample, sequenced in a study of PD-L1 blockade in urothelial cancer. Only in-frame clones appear in the TCRdb table, and some are missing; sequencing was by immunoSEQ multiplex PCR. This sample yields 100,000 to 150,000 clones, of which around 88% are seen a single time; around 2.4% belongs to the top ten. Documented time point: peripheral blood 6 weeks after treatment start. This specimen was PBMCs, taken around atezolizumab (anti-PD-L1) treatment. The origin of the receptors is a man aged 45-65 years with urothelial cancer.

This chain connects TRBV27 to TRBJ1-2; TRBD1 matches 8 bases. J gave up 4 bases and V 2 bases, and 3 bases lay outside the gene matches. CDR3 length: 14 amino acids. CDR1 and CDR2 (germline): MNHEY, SMNVEV (reference sequence). CDR3 DNA: TGTGCCAGCAGTTTAGGCAGGGGGCTCTATGGCTACACCTTC. It translates to CASSLGRGLYGYTF.

This clone appeared once. V and J are TRBV5-5 and TRBJ2-7; D might be TRBD2 (5 bases). V gave up 4 bases and J gave up 0 bases, with 14 bases separating them. The CDR3 contains 15 residues. CDR1 is SGHKS, CDR2 YYEKEE, per germline (reference sequence). The CDR3: CASSTALGSSYEQYF. CDR3 sequence (DNA): TGTGCCAGCAGCACCGCACTAGGTTCCTCCTACGAGCAGTACTTC.

The gene calls are TRBV5-1 and TRBJ1-2, with 7 bases that match TRBD1. This CDR3 comprises 14 residues. V was clipped by 0 bases and J by 6 bases; unmatched bases: 5. Germline V lookup: CDR1 SGHRS, CDR2 YFSETQ. The CDR3 region has the DNA TGCGCCAGCAGCTTGGACAGGGGATCGAATGGCTACACCTTC. Amino acid sequence: CASSLDRGSNGYTF. The full variable domain, its missing parts supplied by reference TRBV5-1 and TRBJ1-2, is KAGVTQTPRYLIKTRGQQVTLSCSPISGHRSVSWYQQTPGQGLQFLFEYFSETQRNKGNFPGRFSGRQFSNSRSEMNVSTLELGDSALYLCASSLDRGSNGYTFGSGTRLTVV.

This rearrangement joins TRBV6-5 to TRBJ2-5; TRBD2 agrees at 10 bases. Germline CDR1 is MNHEY and CDR2 is SVGAGI. The V segment lost 5 bases and the J segment 2 bases; nucleotides outside the gene matches: 5. This CDR3 has 15 residues. The chain's CDR3 is CASSKGLAEQETQYF. CDR3 nucleotides: TGTGCCAGCAGTAAAGGACTAGCGGAGCAAGAGACCCAGTACTTC.

The sample holds a few counts of this clone. This chain uses TRBV6-6 with TRBJ1-5; D might be TRBD1 (6 bases). The CDR3 totals 11 residues. Germline CDR1 and CDR2: MNHNY and SVGAGI (reference sequence). The CDR3 is CAGGRHQPQHF. CDR3 coding DNA: TGTGCGGGGGGGCGACATCAGCCCCAGCATTTT.

The rearrangement joins TRBV5-3 to TRBJ2-3, with D perhaps TRBD2 (6 bases). TRBV5-3 is reported as an ORF; its role is uncertain. The CDR3 is 16 amino acids. Trimming stripped 0 bases from V and 4 bases from J, with 15 bases between. The DNA of the CDR3 is TGTGCCAGAAGCTTGGTCTTCGGGGGAGTCGCAGATACGCAGTATTTT. Amino acid sequence: CARSLVFGGVADTQYF.

This clone showed up just a few times. The CDR3, as DNA: TGCGCCAGCAGCCCCATGCTCACTAGCGGGGTTGTAGATACGCAGTATTTT. This sequence encodes CASSPMLTSGVVDTQYF. The chain links TRBV4-1 to TRBJ2-3; the match to TRBD2 covers 10 bases. V gave up 4 bases and J gave up 5 bases; unmatched junction bases: 12. Germline V gene lookup returns CDR1 MGHRA and CDR2 YSYEKL. The CDR3 has 17 amino acids.

The gene calls are TRBV6-5 and TRBJ1-3; D is undetermined. The CDR3 has 14 residues. CDR1 is MNHEY, CDR2 SVGAGI, per germline. The V and J ends lost 3 bases and 0 bases respectively, with 6 bases between them. CDR3 coding DNA: TGTGCCAGCAGTTATGGGAGCTCTGGAAACACCATATATTTT. Protein: CASSYGSSGNTIYF.

This chain links TRBV7-8 with TRBJ2-3; TRBD2 matches 8 bases. The trim removed 8 bases at V and 6 bases at J, leaving 4 bases unmatched. This CDR3 contains 12 residues. Germline V gene data show CDR1 as SGHVS and CDR2 as FQNEAQ. The CDR3: CASYPGGDTQYF. The CDR3 region has the DNA TGTGCCAGCTATCCGGGGGGGGATACGCAGTATTTT.

V usage is TRBV9 and J usage is TRBJ2-7; perhaps TRBD2 as D (5 bases). The CDR3 length is 15 residues. The germline gives CDR1 SGDLS, CDR2 YYNGEE. The germline V and J ends were trimmed by 4 bases and 0 bases, with 14 bases remaining between them. Here the CDR3 reads CASSPSPWHSYEQYF. The CDR3 nucleotides are TGTGCCAGCAGCCCTAGCCCCTGGCACTCCTACGAGCAGTACTTC.

The rearrangement joins TRBV9 to TRBJ2-3; 9 bases match TRBD2. The germline gives CDR1 SGDLS, CDR2 YYNGEE. This CDR3 spans 15 amino acids. V trimming: 7 bases; J trimming: 3 bases; junction bases outside the gene matches: 9. CDR3 region: CASGLAGDGTDTQYF. The CDR3 DNA follows: TGTGCCAGCGGTTTAGCGGGAGATGGGACAGATACGCAGTATTTT.

Here the CDR3 DNA reads TGTGCCAGCTCACCATATGGGGGGGCCTACGAGCAGTACTTC. This codes for CASSPYGGAYEQYF. The chain uses TRBV18 and TRBJ2-7; the match to TRBD2 covers 7 bases. The CDR3 totals 14 residues. Germline V gene lookup returns CDR1 KGHSH and CDR2 LQKENI. V lost 2 bases to trimming and J lost 2 bases; unmatched junction nucleotides: 3.